This T cell receptor beta chain was captured by sequencing in a study of cytomegalovirus exposure and HLA in healthy donors. Notes on the study in general: Indistinguishability led to the exclusion of some V segments, TRBV6-2 and TRBV6-3 included.

With respect to this clone: Its antigen is still unknown.

V gave up 8 bases and J gave up 10 bases; unmatched junction bases: 16. The CDR3 runs 15 residues. Per the germline V gene, CDR1 is GTSNPN and CDR2 is SVGIG (reference sequence). PCR was performed using 60 Vbeta and 13 Jbeta primers. Measured with immunoSEQ multiplex PCR; TCRdb has only the in-frame clones, and not every one. Of approximately 150,000 clones detected, 79% appear once; the ten largest clones hold 2.1%. The specimen was PBMCs. This clonotype originated in a man aged 40-50 years in good health and CMV-seronegative. The chain links TRBV30 to TRBJ1-6, with TRBD1 matching 8 bases. The CDR3 region has the DNA TGTGCCGGAACCGGAACAGGGGGTGGTAGGTCACCCCTCCACTTT. Encoded protein: CAGTGTGGGRSPLHF.